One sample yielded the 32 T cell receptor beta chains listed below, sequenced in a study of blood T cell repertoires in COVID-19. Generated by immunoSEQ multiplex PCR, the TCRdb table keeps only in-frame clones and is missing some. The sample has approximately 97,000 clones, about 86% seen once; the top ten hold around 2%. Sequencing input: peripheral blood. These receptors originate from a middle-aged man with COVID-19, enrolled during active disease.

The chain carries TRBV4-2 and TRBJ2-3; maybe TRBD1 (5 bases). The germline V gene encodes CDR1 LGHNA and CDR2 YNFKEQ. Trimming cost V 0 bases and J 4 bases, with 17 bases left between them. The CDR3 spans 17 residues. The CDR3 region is CASSQDQSLQGSDTQYF. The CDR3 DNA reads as TGTGCCAGCAGCCAAGATCAATCCCTTCAGGGATCAGATACGCAGTATTTT.

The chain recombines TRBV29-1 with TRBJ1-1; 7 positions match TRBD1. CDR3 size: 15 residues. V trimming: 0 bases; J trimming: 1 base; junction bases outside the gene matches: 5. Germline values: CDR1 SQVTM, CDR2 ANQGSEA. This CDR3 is CSVEDGTVTNTEAFF. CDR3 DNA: TGCAGCGTTGAAGATGGGACAGTTACGAACACTGAAGCTTTCTTT.

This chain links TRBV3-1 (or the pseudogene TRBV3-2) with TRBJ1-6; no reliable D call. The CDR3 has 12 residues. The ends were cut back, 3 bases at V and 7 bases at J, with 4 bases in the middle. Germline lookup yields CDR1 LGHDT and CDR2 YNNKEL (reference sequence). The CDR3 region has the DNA TGTGCCAGCAGCCAGGGCAATTCACCCCTCCACTTT. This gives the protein CASSQGNSPLHF.

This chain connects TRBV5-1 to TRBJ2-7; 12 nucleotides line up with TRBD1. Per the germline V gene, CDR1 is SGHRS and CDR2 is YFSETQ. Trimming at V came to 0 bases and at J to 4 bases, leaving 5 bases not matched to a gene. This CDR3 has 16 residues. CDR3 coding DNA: TGCGCCAGCAGCTTGGCTACGGGACAGGGGGCTTACGAGCAGTACTTC. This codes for CASSLATGQGAYEQYF.

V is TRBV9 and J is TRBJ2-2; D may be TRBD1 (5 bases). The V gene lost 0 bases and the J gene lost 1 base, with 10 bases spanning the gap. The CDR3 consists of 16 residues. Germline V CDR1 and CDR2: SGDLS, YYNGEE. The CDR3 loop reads CASSVAFQGNTGELFF. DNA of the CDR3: TGTGCCAGCAGCGTAGCTTTCCAGGGGAACACCGGGGAGCTGTTTTTT.

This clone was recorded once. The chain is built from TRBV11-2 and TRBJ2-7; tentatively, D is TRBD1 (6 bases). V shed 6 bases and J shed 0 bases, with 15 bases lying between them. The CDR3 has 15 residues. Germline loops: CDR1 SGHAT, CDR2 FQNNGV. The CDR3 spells CASRPDRLSSYEQYF. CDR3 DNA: TGTGCCAGCAGGCCAGACAGGCTAAGCTCCTACGAGCAGTACTTC.

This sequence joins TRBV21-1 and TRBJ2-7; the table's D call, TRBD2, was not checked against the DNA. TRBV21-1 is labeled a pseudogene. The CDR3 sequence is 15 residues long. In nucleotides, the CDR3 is TGTGCCAGCAGCAGCGGGGACTGTTACTCCTACGAGCAGTACTTC. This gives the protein CASSSGDCYSYEQYF.

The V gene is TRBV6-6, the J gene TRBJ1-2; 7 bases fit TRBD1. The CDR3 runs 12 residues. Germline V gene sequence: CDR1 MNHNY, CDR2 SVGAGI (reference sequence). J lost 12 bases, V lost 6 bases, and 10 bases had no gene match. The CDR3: CASRSSTGINTF. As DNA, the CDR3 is TGTGCCAGCAGATCCTCGACAGGGATAAACACCTTC.

The CDR3: CASSLGQGTGYGYTF. The CDR3 region has the DNA TGCGCCAGCAGCCTGGGACAGGGCACTGGCTATGGCTACACCTTC. The chain recombines TRBV5-1 with TRBJ1-2; 9 nucleotides align to TRBD1. The CDR3 contains 15 residues. CDR1 and CDR2 (germline): SGHRS, YFSETQ. V was pared by 4 bases and J by 4 bases, with 8 bases of the junction left unmatched.

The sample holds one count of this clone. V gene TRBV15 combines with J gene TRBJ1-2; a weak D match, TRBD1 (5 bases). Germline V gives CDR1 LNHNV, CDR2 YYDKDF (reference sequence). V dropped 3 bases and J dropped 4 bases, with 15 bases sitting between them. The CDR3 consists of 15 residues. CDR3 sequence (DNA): TGTGCCACCAGCAGCGGGGGAGGGGCCCCCTATGGCTACACCTTC. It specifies CATSSGGGAPYGYTF.

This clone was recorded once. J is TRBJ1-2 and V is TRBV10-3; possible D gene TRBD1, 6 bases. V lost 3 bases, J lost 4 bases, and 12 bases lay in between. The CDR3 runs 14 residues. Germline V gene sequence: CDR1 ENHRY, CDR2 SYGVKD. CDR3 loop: CAISDLTGPYGYTF. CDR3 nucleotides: TGTGCCATCAGTGACCTTACAGGGCCCTATGGCTACACCTTC.

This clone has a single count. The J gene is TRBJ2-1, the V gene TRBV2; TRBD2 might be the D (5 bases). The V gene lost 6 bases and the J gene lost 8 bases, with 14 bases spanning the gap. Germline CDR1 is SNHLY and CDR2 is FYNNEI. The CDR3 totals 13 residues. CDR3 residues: CASRSTGVDEQFF. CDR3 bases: TGTGCCAGCAGATCTACCGGGGTTGATGAGCAGTTCTTC.

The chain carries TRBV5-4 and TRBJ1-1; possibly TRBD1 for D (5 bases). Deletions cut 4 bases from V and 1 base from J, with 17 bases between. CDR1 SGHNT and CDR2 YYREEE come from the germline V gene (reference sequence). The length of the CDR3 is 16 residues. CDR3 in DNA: TGTGCCAGCAGCCCCCTTTCACAGGTGGAGAACACTGAAGCTTTCTTT. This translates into CASSPLSQVENTEAFF.

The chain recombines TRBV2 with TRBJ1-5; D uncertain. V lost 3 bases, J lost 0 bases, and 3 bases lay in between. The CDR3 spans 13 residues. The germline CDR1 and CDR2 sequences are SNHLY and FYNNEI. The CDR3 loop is CASSDHSNQPQHF. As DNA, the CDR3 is TGTGCCAGCAGTGACCATAGCAATCAGCCCCAGCATTTT.

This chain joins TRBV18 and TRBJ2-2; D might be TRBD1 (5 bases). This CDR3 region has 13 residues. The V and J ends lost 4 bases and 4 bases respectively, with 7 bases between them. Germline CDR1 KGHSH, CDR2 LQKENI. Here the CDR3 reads CASSLGATGELFF. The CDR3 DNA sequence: TGTGCCAGCTCACTAGGGGCCACCGGGGAGCTGTTTTTT.

The CDR3 is CASRARGGAEKLFF. The CDR3 nucleotides read TGTGCCAGCAGGGCCAGGGGTGGGGCTGAAAAACTGTTTTTT. The J gene is TRBJ1-4, the V gene TRBV7-2; D might be TRBD1 (6 bases). This CDR3 is 14 amino acids long. Trimming left V 6 bases short and J 7 bases short, with 15 bases between. Germline-derived CDR1 and CDR2 are SGHTA and FQGNSA.

DNA for the CDR3: TGTGCCAGTAGTATCAGAGACAGGTGGTCTGGCTACACCTTC. Residues: CASSIRDRWSGYTF. V gene TRBV19 combines with J gene TRBJ1-2; D perhaps matches TRBD1 (6 bases). This CDR3 spans 14 amino acids. CDR1 is LNHDA, CDR2 SQIVND, per germline (reference sequence). V dropped 3 bases and J dropped 7 bases, with 15 bases sitting between them.

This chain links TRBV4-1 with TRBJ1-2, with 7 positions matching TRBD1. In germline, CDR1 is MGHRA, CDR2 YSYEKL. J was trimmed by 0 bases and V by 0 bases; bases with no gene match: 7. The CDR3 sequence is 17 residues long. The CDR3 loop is CASSQDGSTGTNYGYTF. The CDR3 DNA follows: TGCGCCAGCAGCCAAGATGGGTCGACAGGGACTAACTATGGCTACACCTTC.

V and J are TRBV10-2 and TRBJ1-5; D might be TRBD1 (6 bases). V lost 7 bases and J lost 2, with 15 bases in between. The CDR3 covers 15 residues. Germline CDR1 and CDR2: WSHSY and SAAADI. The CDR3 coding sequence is TGCGCCAGCACCCAAGGGGGGGAGGGCAATCAGCCCCAGCATTTT. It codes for CASTQGGEGNQPQHF.

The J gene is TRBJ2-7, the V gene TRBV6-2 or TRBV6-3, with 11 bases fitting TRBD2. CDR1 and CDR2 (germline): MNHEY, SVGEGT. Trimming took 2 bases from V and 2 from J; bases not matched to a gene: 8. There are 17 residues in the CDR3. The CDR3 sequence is CASSYPPTSGVPYEQYF. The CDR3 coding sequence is TGTGCCAGCAGTTACCCCCCGACTAGCGGGGTCCCCTACGAGCAGTACTTC.

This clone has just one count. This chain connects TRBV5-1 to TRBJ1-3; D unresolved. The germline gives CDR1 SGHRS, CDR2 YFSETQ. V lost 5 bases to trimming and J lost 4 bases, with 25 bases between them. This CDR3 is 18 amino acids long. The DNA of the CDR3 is TGCGCCAGCAGTCCGGCGGAGGGATCCGGGTCCTTCGGAAACACCATATATTTT. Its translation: CASSPAEGSGSFGNTIYF.

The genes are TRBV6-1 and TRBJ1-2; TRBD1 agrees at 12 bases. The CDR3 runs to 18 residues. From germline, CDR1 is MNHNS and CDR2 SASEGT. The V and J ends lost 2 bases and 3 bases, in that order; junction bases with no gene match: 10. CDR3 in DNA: TGTGCCAGCAGTGAACTACGGGACAGGGGGCGCATGGACTATGGCTACACCTTC. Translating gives CASSELRDRGRMDYGYTF.

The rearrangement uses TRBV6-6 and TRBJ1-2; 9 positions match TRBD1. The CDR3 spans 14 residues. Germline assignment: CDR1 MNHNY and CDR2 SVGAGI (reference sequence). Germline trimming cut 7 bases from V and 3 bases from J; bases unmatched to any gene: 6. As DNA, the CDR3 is TGTGCCAGCATCATAACAGGGGGCCACTATGGCTACACCTTC. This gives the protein CASIITGGHYGYTF.

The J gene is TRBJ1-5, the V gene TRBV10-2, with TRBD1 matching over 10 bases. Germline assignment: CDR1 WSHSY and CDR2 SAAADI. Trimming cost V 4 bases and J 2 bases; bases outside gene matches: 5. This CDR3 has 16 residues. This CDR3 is CASSASGTGGNQPQHF. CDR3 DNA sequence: TGCGCCAGCAGTGCTTCCGGGACAGGGGGCAATCAGCCCCAGCATTTT.

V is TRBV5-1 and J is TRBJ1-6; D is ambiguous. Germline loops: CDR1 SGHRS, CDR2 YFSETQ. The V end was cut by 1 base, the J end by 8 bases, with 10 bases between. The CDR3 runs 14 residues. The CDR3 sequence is CASSLFQEDSPLHF. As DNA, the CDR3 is TGCGCCAGCAGCTTGTTTCAGGAAGATTCACCCCTCCACTTT.

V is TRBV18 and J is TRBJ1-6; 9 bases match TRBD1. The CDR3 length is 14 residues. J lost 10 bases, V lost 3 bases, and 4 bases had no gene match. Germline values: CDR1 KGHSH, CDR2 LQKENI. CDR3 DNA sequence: TGTGCCAGCTCACCGGGACAGGGTGAGTCACCCCTCCACTTT. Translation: CASSPGQGESPLHF. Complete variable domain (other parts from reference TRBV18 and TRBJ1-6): NAGVMQNPRHLVRRRGQEARLRCSPMKGHSHVYWYRQLPEEGLKFMVYLQKENIIDESGMPKERFSAEFPKEGPSILRIQQVVRGDSAAYFCASSPGQGESPLHFGNGTRLTVT.

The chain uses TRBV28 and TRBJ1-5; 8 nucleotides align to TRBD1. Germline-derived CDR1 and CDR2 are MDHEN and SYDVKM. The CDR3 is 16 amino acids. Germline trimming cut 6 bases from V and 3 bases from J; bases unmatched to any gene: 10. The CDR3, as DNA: TGTGCCAGCAGATCCTCAGGGGGCCCAACCAATCAGCCCCAGCATTTT. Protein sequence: CASRSSGGPTNQPQHF.

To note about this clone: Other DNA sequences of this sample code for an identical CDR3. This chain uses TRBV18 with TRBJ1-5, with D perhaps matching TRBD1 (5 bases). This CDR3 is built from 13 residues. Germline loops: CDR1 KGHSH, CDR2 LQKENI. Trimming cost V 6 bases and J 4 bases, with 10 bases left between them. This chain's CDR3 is CASSPGLNQPQHF. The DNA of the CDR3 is TGTGCCAGCTCCCCAGGGCTAAATCAGCCCCAGCATTTT.

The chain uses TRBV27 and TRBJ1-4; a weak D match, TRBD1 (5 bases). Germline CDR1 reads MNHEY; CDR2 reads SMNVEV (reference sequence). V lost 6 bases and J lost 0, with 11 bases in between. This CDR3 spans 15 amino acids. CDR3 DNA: TGTGCCAGCAGATTCAGGGTAGCAACTAATGAAAAACTGTTTTTT. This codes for CASRFRVATNEKLFF. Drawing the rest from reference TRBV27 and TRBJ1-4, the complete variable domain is EAQVTQNPRYLITVTGKKLTVTCSQNMNHEYMSWYRQDPGLGLRQIYYSMNVEVTDKGDVPEGYKVSRKEKRNFPLILESPSPNQTSLYFCASRFRVATNEKLFFGSGTQLSVL.

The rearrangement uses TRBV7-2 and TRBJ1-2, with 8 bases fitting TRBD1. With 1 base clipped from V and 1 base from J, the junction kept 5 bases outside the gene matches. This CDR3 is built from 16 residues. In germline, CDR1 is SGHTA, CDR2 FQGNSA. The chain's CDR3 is CASSLGGQGVNYGYTF. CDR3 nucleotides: TGTGCCAGCAGCTTAGGAGGACAGGGAGTTAACTATGGCTACACCTTC.

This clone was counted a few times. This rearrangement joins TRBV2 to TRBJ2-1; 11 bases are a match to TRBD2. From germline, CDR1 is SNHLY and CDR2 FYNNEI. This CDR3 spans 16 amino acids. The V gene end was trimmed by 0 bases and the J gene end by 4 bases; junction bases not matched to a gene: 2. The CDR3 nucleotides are TGTGCCAGCAGTGAAGCGAGACTAGCGGGGTACAATGAGCAGTTCTTC. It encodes CASSEARLAGYNEQFF.

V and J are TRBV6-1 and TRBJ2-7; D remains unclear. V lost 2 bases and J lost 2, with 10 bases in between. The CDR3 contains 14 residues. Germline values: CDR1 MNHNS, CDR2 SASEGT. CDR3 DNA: TGTGCCAGCAGTGAACTTCCCCCCCCCTACGAGCAGTACTTC. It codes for CASSELPPPYEQYF.